Below, 27 T cell receptor beta chains from the same sample are listed, as sequenced in a study of response to subunit inactivated influenza vaccine. Each CDR3 protein is one row after TCRdb ran MiXCR on the RT-PCR reads. The top ten clones hold 2.8% of a sample with 500,000 to 700,000 distinct CDR3 sequences, approximately 22% of them seen once. A further study also used this sample, focusing on T cells expressing NK-cell markers. That study reports: Researchers built TCR beta cDNA using 5'RACE template switching with UMIs.

The sequencing here drew on CD4+ T cells sorted from PBMCs, taken 11 to 12 days after vaccination. The receptor source for this set is a man aged 45-60 years who received an inactivated influenza vaccine.

The V and J genes are TRBV12-3 or TRBV12-4 and TRBJ1-1; D might be TRBD1 (6 bases). The CDR3 runs to 15 residues. The V gene lost 1 base and the J gene lost 3 bases, with 12 bases spanning the gap. In DNA, the CDR3 is TGTGCCAGCAGTTTAGGCGGGGGCAGGTACACTGAAGCTTTCTTT. This sequence encodes CASSLGGGRYTEAFF.

This rearrangement joins TRBV3-1 to TRBJ2-6; TRBD1 matches at 8 bases. Looked up from germline, CDR1 is LGHDT and CDR2 is YNNKEL (reference sequence). The CDR3 extends over 19 amino acids. V trimming: 4 bases; J trimming: 1 base; junction bases outside the gene matches: 12. Here the CDR3 DNA reads TGTGCCAGCAGCCCCCCTCGGACAGGGTCTAGGTCTGGGGCCAACGTCCTGACTTTC. This translates into CASSPPRTGSRSGANVLTF.

The V call is TRBV4-3, the J call TRBJ1-6, with D perhaps TRBD1 (5 bases). This CDR3 contains 13 residues. CDR1 and CDR2 (germline): LGHNA, YSLEER. V lost 0 bases and J lost 15, with 12 bases in between. CDR3 protein: CASSQDPRDRLHF. In nucleotides, the CDR3 is TGCGCCAGCAGCCAAGATCCCAGGGATCGCCTCCACTTT.

This sequence joins TRBV7-9 and TRBJ2-5; D is uncertain. Germline-derived CDR1 and CDR2 are SEHNR and FQNEAQ (reference sequence). The CDR3 length is 12 residues. V was clipped by 2 bases and J by 4 bases, with 5 bases between them. The DNA for the CDR3 is TGTGCCAGCAGCTTAACGCGAGAGACCCAGTACTTC. Translation gives CASSLTRETQYF. The whole variable domain, remainder taken from reference TRBV7-9 and TRBJ2-5, is DTGVSQNPRHKITKRGQNVTFRCDPISEHNRLYWYRQTLGQGPEFLTYFQNEAQLEKSRLLSDRFSAERPKGSFSTLEIQRTEQGDSAMYLCASSLTRETQYFGPGTRLLVL.

This clonotype was observed many times. V usage is TRBV5-6 and J usage is TRBJ2-5; TRBD1 agrees at 9 bases. Losses at the gene ends were 3 bases for V and 5 bases for J; bases not matched to a gene: 8. The CDR3 spans 15 residues. From germline, CDR1 is SGHDT and CDR2 YYEEEE. CDR3 sequence: CASSWTGTGSETQYF. The CDR3 DNA is TGTGCCAGCAGCTGGACCGGGACAGGGTCCGAGACCCAGTACTTC.

The rearrangement links TRBV20-1 to TRBJ2-3, with D perhaps matching TRBD1 or TRBD2 (5 bases each). Germline lookup yields CDR1 DFQATT and CDR2 SNEGSKA (reference sequence). The V gene lost 4 bases and the J gene lost 6 bases, with 17 bases spanning the gap. CDR3 length: 14 residues. The CDR3 sequence: CSAKTRDGWDTQYF. The CDR3 DNA sequence: TGCAGTGCTAAGACCCGGGACGGGTGGGATACGCAGTATTTT.

The J gene is TRBJ2-5, the V gene TRBV30; possibly TRBD2 for D (5 bases). V gave up 2 bases and J gave up 6 bases, with 16 bases separating them. This CDR3 is built from 14 residues. The V gene's germline CDR1 is GTSNPN and CDR2 SVGIG (reference sequence). CDR3: CAWSRTSGGKTQYF. The CDR3 nucleotides read TGTGCCTGGAGTCGGACTTCTGGTGGAAAGACCCAGTACTTC.

V and J are TRBV3-1 and TRBJ2-2; no definite D call. The V end lost 4 bases, the J end lost 1 base, and 7 bases lay between the germline ends. The V gene's germline CDR1 is LGHDT and CDR2 YNNKEL (reference sequence). The CDR3 loop spans 14 amino acids. DNA for the CDR3: TGTGCCAGCAGCCCGCTTGGGAACACCGGGGAGCTGTTTTTT. Residues: CASSPLGNTGELFF.

This clonotype was recorded at least ten times. The V and J genes are TRBV5-1 and TRBJ1-1; D remains unclear. The V end was cut by 4 bases, the J end by 1 base, with 11 bases between. Germline V gene lookup returns CDR1 SGHRS and CDR2 YFSETQ. This CDR3 spans 14 amino acids. CDR3 protein: CASSPSGGNTEAFF. The CDR3 region has the DNA TGCGCCAGCAGCCCCTCTGGAGGGAACACTGAAGCTTTCTTT. The variable domain in full, with the rest retrieved from reference TRBV5-1 and TRBJ1-1, is KAGVTQTPRYLIKTRGQQVTLSCSPISGHRSVSWYQQTPGQGLQFLFEYFSETQRNKGNFPGRFSGRQFSNSRSEMNVSTLELGDSALYLCASSPSGGNTEAFFGQGTRLTVV.

V is TRBV7-2 and J is TRBJ1-3; D is perhaps TRBD1 (6 bases). The germline V and J ends were trimmed by 5 bases and 4 bases, with 15 bases remaining between them. CDR1 SGHTA and CDR2 FQGNSA come from the germline V gene. The length of the CDR3 is 15 residues. Here the CDR3 DNA reads TGTGCCAGCAGCCAGGGGTGGGGGACAGGAAACACCATATATTTT. It yields the protein CASSQGWGTGNTIYF.

This clonotype was observed a handful of times. The chain recombines TRBV12-3 or TRBV12-4 with TRBJ2-5, with TRBD2 matching 14 bases. There are 17 residues in the CDR3. Trimming removed 7 bases from V and 0 bases from J; junction bases left unmatched: 7. The DNA of the CDR3 is TGTGCCAGCACCACTCGACTAGCGGGGGGGTACCAAGAGACCCAGTACTTC. As protein: CASTTRLAGGYQETQYF.

This chain connects TRBV4-3 to TRBJ2-1; possibly TRBD2 for D (5 bases). The CDR3 is made up of 13 amino acids. Germline loops: CDR1 LGHNA, CDR2 YSLEER. The V end lost 4 bases, the J end lost 8 bases, and 12 bases lay between the germline ends. DNA for the CDR3: TGCGCCAGCAGCCCACGCTTGCGGGATGAGCAGTTCTTC. Its protein is CASSPRLRDEQFF.

The sample holds a few counts of this clonotype. Compared with germline, one end of the junction differs, possibly owing to a read error. The chain uses TRBV12-3 or TRBV12-4 and TRBJ1-1, with D perhaps TRBD1 (5 bases). The CDR3 is 14 residues long. The CDR3 spells CASSPRGMNIEAFF. CDR3 in DNA: TGTGCCAGCAGCCCCCGGGGGATGAACATTGAAGCTTTCTTT.

The V call is TRBV4-2, the J call TRBJ2-6; the D is unclear. CDR1 is LGHNA and CDR2 is YNFKEQ in the germline V gene. This CDR3 spans 16 amino acids. The ends were cut back, 3 bases at V and 0 bases at J, with 9 bases in the middle. CDR3: CASSHERTSGANVLTF. In DNA form, the CDR3 reads TGTGCCAGCAGCCACGAGAGGACCTCTGGGGCCAACGTCCTGACTTTC.

CDR3 region: CASSLPQHNEQFF. As DNA, the CDR3 is TGTGCCAGCAGCTTACCCCAACACAATGAGCAGTTCTTC. The chain has TRBV11-2 and TRBJ2-1; D gene unclear. The CDR3 spans 13 residues. Germline values: CDR1 SGHAT, CDR2 FQNNGV. The V end was cut by 2 bases, the J end by 5 bases, with 7 bases between.

The rearrangement uses TRBV20-1 and TRBJ2-5; D might be TRBD1 (6 bases). Between the trimmed V and J ends, which lost 2 bases and 4 bases, there was a span of 17 bases. This CDR3 region has 15 residues. Germline assignment: CDR1 DFQATT and CDR2 SNEGSKA (reference sequence). The CDR3 protein is CSARPLQGLGETQYF. The CDR3 DNA reads TGCAGTGCTAGACCTTTACAGGGTTTAGGAGAGACCCAGTACTTC.

This clonotype has only a few counts. One end of the junction is discordant with germline, which a read error may explain. The genes are TRBV14 and TRBJ2-1; 9 bases line up with TRBD2. The CDR3 totals 13 residues. CDR1 and CDR2 from the germline V gene are SGHDN and FVKESK. The CDR3 region is CASSQSPWTSDIF. The CDR3 nucleotides are TGTGCCAGCAGCCAATCGCCATGGACTAGCGATATCTTC.

The chain joins TRBV7-8 to TRBJ2-1; D is unresolved. V lost 5 bases to trimming and J lost 7 bases, with 12 bases between them. The germline CDR1 and CDR2 sequences are SGHVS and FQNEAQ. The CDR3 runs to 13 residues. CDR3 nucleotides: TGTGCCAGCAGCCCCCTATGGTGGAATGAGCAGTTCTTC. As protein: CASSPLWWNEQFF.

The CDR3 coding sequence is TGTGCCATCCGTATAGGGAACCAAGAGACCCAGTACTTC. Its protein is CAIRIGNQETQYF. The chain links TRBV7-2 to TRBJ2-5; D not resolved. Germline V CDR1 and CDR2: SGHTA, FQGNSA. V was shortened by 10 bases and J by 0 bases, with 12 bases between the two germline ends. The CDR3 length is 13 residues.

This clonotype has a handful of counts. The rearrangement joins TRBV30 to TRBJ1-1, with TRBD1 as a possible D gene (5 bases). This CDR3 is built from 13 residues. CDR1 and CDR2 from the germline V gene are GTSNPN and SVGIG (reference sequence). Trimming took off 2 bases at V and 1 base at J, with 8 bases between the two ends. CDR3 nucleotide sequence: TGTGCCTGGAGTAACGGACAGAACACTGAAGCTTTCTTT. It encodes CAWSNGQNTEAFF.

The V gene is TRBV28, the J gene TRBJ2-5; no clear D gene. The CDR3 is 14 amino acids. V lost 6 bases and J lost 0, with 11 bases in between. The germline V gene encodes CDR1 MDHEN and CDR2 SYDVKM. DNA of the CDR3: TGTGCCAGCAGGACATACAAGTACCAAGAGACCCAGTACTTC. As protein: CASRTYKYQETQYF.

The chain links TRBV4-2 to TRBJ1-4; 9 bases agree with TRBD1. Trimming took 1 base from V and 9 from J; bases not matched to a gene: 6. Germline assignment: CDR1 LGHNA and CDR2 YNFKEQ. CDR3 size: 15 residues. In nucleotides, the CDR3 is TGTGCCAGCAGCCAAGCTCCGGGACAGGGACAAAAACTGTTTTTT. Its translation is CASSQAPGQGQKLFF.

V usage is TRBV7-2 and J usage is TRBJ2-5; TRBD2 aligns across 10 bases. The V gene end was trimmed by 0 bases and the J gene end by 3 bases; junction bases not matched to a gene: 7. The CDR3 is 17 amino acids. The germline gives CDR1 SGHTA, CDR2 FQGNSA. CDR3 in amino acids: CASSLAQLTSGKETQYF. DNA of the CDR3: TGTGCCAGCAGCTTAGCGCAGTTAACTAGCGGGAAAGAGACCCAGTACTTC.

A word on this clonotype: The conserved closing phenylalanine or tryptophan is absent in this CDR3, likely reflecting a read error. The V gene is TRBV7-2, the J gene TRBJ1-1; possible D gene TRBD1, 6 bases. The CDR3 runs 14 residues. CDR1 is SGHTA and CDR2 is FQGNSA in the germline V gene. V was trimmed by 4 bases and J by 5 bases, leaving 14 bases between them. CDR3 DNA: TGTGCCAGCAGCTCGAGCCCAGGGGTAACTGAAGCTTTCTCT. It encodes CASSSSPGVTEAFS.

This chain links TRBV7-2 with TRBJ2-5; D is uncertain. Trimming took 0 bases from V and 5 from J, leaving 7 bases between them. There are 13 residues in the CDR3. CDR1 is SGHTA, CDR2 FQGNSA, per germline. The CDR3 region has the DNA TGTGCCAGCAGCTTAGCGGAGTTGGAGACCCAGTACTTC. Translating it yields CASSLAELETQYF.

The chain links TRBV29-1 to TRBJ2-7, with D possibly matching TRBD1 (6 bases). The CDR3 spans 12 residues. Germline V gene lookup returns CDR1 SQVTM and CDR2 ANQGSEA. The V and J ends lost 7 bases and 3 bases respectively, with 13 bases between them. The CDR3 protein is CSAGTTRYEQYF. The CDR3 region has the DNA TGCAGCGCCGGGACAACACGCTACGAGCAGTACTTC.

The chain employs TRBV3-1 and TRBJ2-5, with D unresolved. Germline CDR1 LGHDT, CDR2 YNNKEL (reference sequence). The CDR3 runs 13 residues. Deletions cut 1 base from V and 2 bases from J, with 5 bases between. CDR3 loop: CASSQVQQETQYF. In DNA, the CDR3 is TGTGCCAGCAGCCAAGTACAGCAAGAGACCCAGTACTTC.